These 26 T cell receptor beta chains were sequenced from one sample in a study of tumor and adjacent non-tumor tissue in lung cancer. No cell sorting was done before RNA was extracted from the tissue. A modified ARM-PCR protocol with three rounds of nested PCR amplified TCRbeta. One entry per CDR3 protein, called by TCRdb with MiXCR from the multiplex PCR reads. The repertoire includes fewer than 85,000 distinct CDR3 sequences, over 70% of them detected once, and more than 10% sits in the top ten. The sample taken for sequencing was lung tumor tissue. Receptors originate from a woman between 50 and 59 years old with non-small cell lung cancer.

About this clonotype: Given a much more abundant clone one base away, this may be a read error. V gene TRBV20-1 combines with J gene TRBJ2-7; 7 nucleotides match TRBD2. V dropped 6 bases and J dropped 3; count of bases not matched to a gene: 8. The CDR3 has 13 amino acids. The V gene's germline CDR1 is DFQATT and CDR2 SNEGSKA (reference sequence). The CDR3 is CSATIGRDYEQYF. In DNA form, the CDR3 reads TGCAGTGCGACGATAGGGAGGGACTACGAGCAGTACTTC.

This clonotype was observed many times. V and J are TRBV5-4 and TRBJ2-7, with TRBD1 as a possible D gene (6 bases). This CDR3 spans 13 amino acids. Germline lookup yields CDR1 SGHNT and CDR2 YYREEE (reference sequence). V was shortened by 7 bases and J by 7 bases, with 18 bases between the two germline ends. The CDR3 protein is CASCWTALGEQYF. CDR3 nucleotides: TGTGCCAGCTGCTGGACAGCGCTTGGTGAGCAGTACTTC.

In the case of this clonotype: The junction and the germline gene differ at one end; a read error may be behind it. V and J are TRBV12-3 or TRBV12-4 and TRBJ2-5; D not resolved. The CDR3 consists of 14 residues. The CDR3 DNA reads TGTGCCTGCAGCTTACCCAGGACCCATGAGACCCAGTACTTC. Translated, it gives CACSLPRTHETQYF.

On this clonotype itself: This may be a read error: a much more frequent sequence differs by one nucleotide. V gene TRBV28 combines with J gene TRBJ2-4; a possible D gene is TRBD2 (7 bases). CDR1 and CDR2 from the germline V gene are MDHEN and SYDVKM. This CDR3 spans 13 amino acids. V was trimmed by 8 bases and J by 2 bases, leaving 10 bases between them. The DNA of the CDR3 is TGTGCCAGCCGGGGGGCGCCCAAAAACATTCAGTACTTC. Translated, it gives CASRGAPKNIQYF.

With regard to this clonotype: The junction departs from germline at one end; a sequencing error may be responsible. The chain uses TRBV6-6 and TRBJ1-5; a possible D gene is TRBD1 (5 bases). This CDR3 comprises 15 residues. CDR1 is MNHNY, CDR2 SVGAGI, per germline (reference sequence). CDR3 in DNA: TGTGTCAGCAGTTACGGCCAGGGTACTAATAAGCCCCAGCATTTT. This gives the protein CVSSYGQGTNKPQHF.

This clonotype was counted many times. The chain links TRBV2 to TRBJ1-6; D not resolved. Germline CDR1 and CDR2: SNHLY and FYNNEI. The CDR3 loop spans 12 amino acids. With 4 bases removed from V and 8 bases from J, the gap between germline ends came to 6 bases. The CDR3 DNA sequence: TGTGCCAGCAGTGTGGGTTATTCACCCCTCCACTTT. Protein: CASSVGYSPLHF.

Concerning this clonotype itself: At one end the junction does not follow the germline gene, possibly because of a read error. The gene calls are TRBV29-1 and TRBJ2-3; D possibly corresponds to TRBD2 (5 bases). CDR1 and CDR2 from the germline V gene are SQVTM and ANQGSEA. This CDR3 region has 13 residues. In nucleotides, the CDR3 is TGTAGCGTTAAGCAGGATAGCACAGATACGCAGTATTTT. This sequence encodes CSVKQDSTDTQYF.

As for this clonotype: At one end, the junction sequence differs from germline, possibly due to a read error. J is TRBJ2-7 and V is TRBV12-3 or TRBV12-4; D unresolved. The CDR3 loop spans 13 amino acids. The CDR3 loop is CTSTAPLAREQYF. CDR3 bases: TGTACCAGCACCGCGCCTCTCGCTCGGGAGCAGTACTTC.

This clonotype was counted a single time. This may stem from a read error, because a much larger clone lies one nucleotide away. V usage is TRBV30 and J usage is TRBJ2-5, with D tentatively TRBD1 or TRBD2 (5 bases each). There are 15 residues in the CDR3. Trimming cost V 4 bases and J 4 bases, with 19 bases left between them. Germline-derived CDR1 and CDR2 are GTSNPN and SVGIG (reference sequence). The DNA of the CDR3 is TGTGCCTGGAATATACCAGCCGGGGCAGGAGAGACCCAGTACTTC. This sequence encodes CAWNIPAGAGETQYF.

Concerning this clonotype: Germline is not matched at one junction end, which may reflect a read error. This chain uses TRBV29-1 with TRBJ2-2; D assignment may be TRBD1 or TRBD2 (5 bases each). This CDR3 is 13 amino acids long. The germline gives CDR1 SQVTM, CDR2 ANQGSEA. For the CDR3, the DNA is TGCAGCTTTGAGAGGGACCTTCACGGGAAGCTGTTTTTT. This gives the protein CSFERDLHGKLFF.

Worth noting for this clonotype: The conserved phenylalanine or tryptophan normally closing the CDR3 is absent here, so this likely arose from a read error. This chain uses TRBV29-1 with TRBJ2-7; 9 nucleotides line up with TRBD2. Trimming cost V 7 bases and J 2 bases; bases outside gene matches: 6. The CDR3 extends over 13 amino acids. Germline CDR1 SQVTM, CDR2 ANQGSEA. This CDR3 reads CSAAGTSPYEQYL. The CDR3 DNA sequence: TGCAGCGCTGCAGGGACTAGCCCCTACGAGCAGTACTTA.

About this clonotype itself: A much more abundant neighbour one base away suggests this may be a read error. The J gene is TRBJ2-5, the V gene TRBV14; D gene uncertain. Germline CDR1 and CDR2: SGHDN and FVKESK. The CDR3 spans 14 residues. The CDR3 DNA reads TGTGCCAGCAGCCAAACCGACCGACAAGAGATCCAGTACTTC. Protein product: CASSQTDRQEIQYF.

V gene TRBV7-2 combines with J gene TRBJ2-7; TRBD1 might be the D (5 bases). Trimming pared 5 bases from V and 0 bases from J, leaving 8 bases between. The germline CDR1 and CDR2 sequences are SGHTA and FQGNSA. The CDR3 runs 13 residues. This CDR3 reads CASSTRASYEQYF. CDR3 DNA: TGTGCCAGCAGCACCAGGGCCTCCTACGAGCAGTACTTC.

This clonotype appeared once. J is TRBJ2-3 and V is TRBV9; tentative D call: TRBD2 (6 bases). The CDR3 runs 14 residues. In germline, CDR1 is SGDLS, CDR2 YYNGEE. With 4 bases removed from V and 5 bases from J, the gap between germline ends came to 14 bases. CDR3 sequence reads: CASSFEGGIDTQYF. In DNA, the CDR3 is TGTGCCAGCAGCTTTGAAGGAGGGATAGATACGCAGTATTTT.

As regards this clonotype: A much larger clone differs from this one at a single base, so this may be a read error. The chain has TRBV28 and TRBJ2-3; tentatively, D is TRBD2 (5 bases). The CDR3 length is 12 residues. Germline CDR1 reads MDHEN; CDR2 reads SYDVKM. The V end lost 2 bases, the J end lost 9 bases, and 9 bases lay between the germline ends. In DNA, the CDR3 is TGTGCCAGCAGTTTAGAGAGGGCCACGCAGTATTTT. Translation: CASSLERATQYF.

The gene calls are TRBV12-3 or TRBV12-4 and TRBJ1-1; 7 bases line up with TRBD1. Germline trimming cut 9 bases from V and 10 bases from J; bases unmatched to any gene: 8. CDR3 size: 11 residues. CDR3 sequence reads: CASSRGRSAFF. Here the CDR3 DNA reads TGTGCCAGTAGTAGGGGGCGTTCAGCTTTCTTT.

This clonotype was seen ten or more times. The chain employs TRBV20-1 and TRBJ2-3; 15 bases fit TRBD2. Germline CDR1 and CDR2: DFQATT and SNEGSKA (reference sequence). The V and J ends lost 1 base and 0 bases, in that order; junction bases with no gene match: 5. The CDR3 extends over 18 amino acids. The DNA of the CDR3 is TGCAGTGCTAGAGTTGTGGGACTAGCGGGGGGTAGCACAGATACGCAGTATTTT. Protein: CSARVVGLAGGSTDTQYF.

J is TRBJ1-2 and V is TRBV7-9; D possibly corresponds to TRBD1 (6 bases). Looked up from germline, CDR1 is SEHNR and CDR2 is FQNEAQ (reference sequence). With 9 bases removed from V and 3 bases from J, the gap between germline ends came to 14 bases. This CDR3 region has 13 residues. The CDR3 bases are TGTGCCAGAAGCCACGGGACATACTATGGCTACACCTTC. This sequence encodes CARSHGTYYGYTF.

With regard to this clonotype: A much larger clone differs by one base, so this may be a read error. The chain uses TRBV5-8 and TRBJ2-7; D gene uncertain. V was clipped by 4 bases and J by 2 bases, with 16 bases between them. Germline lookup yields CDR1 SGHTS and CDR2 YDEGEE. CDR3 size: 15 residues. The CDR3 coding sequence is TGTGCCAGCAGCCGTGTGAGTTCTCGGGCCTACGAGCAGTACTTC. Protein product: CASSRVSSRAYEQYF.

For this clonotype: One junction end does not reproduce the germline sequence, and a read error may be involved. The chain links TRBV10-3 to TRBJ2-1, with 8 bases matching TRBD1. Germline CDR1 reads ENHRY; CDR2 reads SYGVKD. The CDR3 is 16 amino acids. The CDR3 sequence is CDISDLGTGSYNEQFF. Here the CDR3 DNA reads TGTGACATCAGTGACCTCGGGACAGGTTCCTACAATGAGCAGTTCTTC.

About this clonotype: This could be a read error, since a much larger clone is one nucleotide away. The CDR3 carries no conserved terminal phenylalanine or tryptophan, so it likely arises from a read error. The rearrangement joins TRBV28 to TRBJ2-5; D possibly matches TRBD1 or TRBD2 (7 bases each). The V end lost 7 bases, the J end lost 4 bases, and 22 bases lay between the germline ends. Germline-derived CDR1 and CDR2 are MDHEN and SYDVKM. CDR3 length: 16 residues. The CDR3 reads CASTKLSRGGGETQYI. The CDR3 DNA reads TGTGCCAGCACCAAGTTATCCAGGGGGGGGGGAGAGACCCAGTACATC.

This clonotype has a handful of counts. It may be a read error: a sequence one base away is much more abundant. The J gene is TRBJ2-3, the V gene TRBV9, with 7 bases identical to TRBD1. This CDR3 spans 15 amino acids. Germline values: CDR1 SGDLS, CDR2 YYNGEE. In nucleotides, the CDR3 is TGTGTCAGCAGCGATCGACAGGGTGGGATAGATACGCAGTATTTT. This sequence encodes CVSSDRQGGIDTQYF.

The chain couples TRBV7-8 to TRBJ1-1, with D perhaps matching TRBD1 (6 bases). Trimming left V 9 bases short and J 7 bases short, with 27 bases between. Germline V gene lookup returns CDR1 SGHVS and CDR2 FQNEAQ. This CDR3 is built from 16 residues. CDR3 bases: TGTGCCAGTAGCGGGGGGGCACGGTTATTGAGCATTGAAGCTTTCTTT. This translates into CASSGGARLLSIEAFF. Variable domain in full (rest from reference TRBV7-8 and TRBJ1-1): GAGVSQSPRYKVAKRGQDVALRCDPISGHVSLFWYQQALGQGPEFLTYFQNEAQLDKSGLPSDRFFAERPEGSVSTLKIQRTQQEDSAVYLCASSGGARLLSIEAFFGQGTRLTVV.

Notes on this clonotype: As the CDR3 is not closed by the conserved phenylalanine or tryptophan, this likely results from a read error. CDR3 DNA sequence: TGCAGCGTCCTAGAGGGGGCCAAAAATATTCAGTACTCC. Its protein product is CSVLEGAKNIQYS. The J gene is TRBJ2-4, the V gene TRBV29-1; TRBD1 agrees at 7 bases. The germline V gene has CDR1 SQVTM and CDR2 ANQGSEA. This CDR3 has 13 residues.

With regard to this clonotype: The junction does not match germline at one end; this may be a read error. V gene TRBV6-1 combines with J gene TRBJ2-5; 7 bases match TRBD2. CDR1 is MNHNS, CDR2 SASEGT, per germline. This CDR3 comprises 14 residues. The CDR3 region has the DNA TGTGACAGCAGTGAGGCAGCGGGATGGGAGACCCAGTACTTC. The encoded protein is CDSSEAAGWETQYF.

Notes on this clonotype: The junction and the germline gene differ at one end; a read error may be behind it. The chain couples TRBV4-2 to TRBJ1-5, with D possibly matching TRBD1 (6 bases). The CDR3 contains 19 residues. Germline V gives CDR1 LGHNA, CDR2 YNFKEQ. The CDR3 spells CANSPRPPDRTLGYQSQHF. The CDR3 DNA reads TGTGCCAACAGCCCGCGACCCCCCGACAGGACCCTGGGCTATCAGTCCCAGCATTTT.